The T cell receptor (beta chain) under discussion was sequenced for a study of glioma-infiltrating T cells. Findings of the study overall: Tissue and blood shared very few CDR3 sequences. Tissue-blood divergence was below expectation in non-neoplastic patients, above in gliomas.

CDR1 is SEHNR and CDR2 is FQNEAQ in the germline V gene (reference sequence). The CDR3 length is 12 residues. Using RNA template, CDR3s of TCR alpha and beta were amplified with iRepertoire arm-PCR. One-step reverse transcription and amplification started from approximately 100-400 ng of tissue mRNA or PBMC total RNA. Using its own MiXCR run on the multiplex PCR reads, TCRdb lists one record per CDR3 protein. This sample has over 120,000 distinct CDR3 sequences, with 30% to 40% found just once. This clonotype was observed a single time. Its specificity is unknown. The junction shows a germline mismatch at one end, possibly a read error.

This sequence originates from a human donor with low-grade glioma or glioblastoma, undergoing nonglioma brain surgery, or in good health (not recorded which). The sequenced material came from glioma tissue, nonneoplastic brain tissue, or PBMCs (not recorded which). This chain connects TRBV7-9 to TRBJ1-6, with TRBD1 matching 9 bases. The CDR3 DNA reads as TGTGCCGGCAGACAGGGGGATTCACCCCTCCACTTT. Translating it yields CAGRQGDSPLHF. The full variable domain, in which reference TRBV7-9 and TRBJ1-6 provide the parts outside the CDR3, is DTGVSQNPRHKITKRGQNVTFRCDPISEHNRLYWYRQTLGQGPEFLTYFQNEAQLEKSRLLSDRFSAERPKGSFSTLEIQRTEQGDSAMYLCAGRQGDSPLHFGNGTRLTVT.